The 2 T cell receptor beta chains listed next were all sequenced from one sample in a study of beta chain features in type 1 diabetes. TCRB transcripts that were expressed got sequenced, as all of the isolated RNA had been reverse transcribed. TCRdb's table, derived via immunoSEQ multiplex PCR, lists solely in-frame clones and lacks some. The top ten clones hold about 0.017% of a sample with hundreds of thousands of clones, around an eighth of them seen once. The sample comprised naive CD4+ T cells from blood. The receptor source for this set is a man in his late teens or twenties in good health.

This clone was counted only a few times. The V gene is TRBV7-9, the J gene TRBJ1-5, with D hard to call. V was pared by 2 bases and J by 2 bases, with 10 bases between. The CDR3 length is 15 residues. In germline, CDR1 is SEHNR, CDR2 FQNEAQ (reference sequence). In nucleotides, the CDR3 is TGTGCCAGCAGCTTAAGTATCGGGGGCAATCAGCCCCAGCATTTT. It codes for CASSLSIGGNQPQHF.

The chain has TRBV7-9 and TRBJ1-1; 9 positions match TRBD1. The V gene's germline CDR1 is SEHNR and CDR2 FQNEAQ (reference sequence). J gave up 6 bases and V 5 bases, and 10 bases lay outside the gene matches. This CDR3 comprises 15 residues. As DNA, the CDR3 is TGTGCCAGCAGCCACCGGGACAGGGCAGGGCCTGAAGCTTTCTTT. It yields the protein CASSHRDRAGPEAFF.